These 8 T cell receptor beta chains were all obtained from the same sample, sequenced in a study of T-cell memory formation after mild COVID-19. TCRdb re-called the 5' RACE reads through MiXCR, storing one row per CDR3 protein. The profile shows around 400,000 distinct CDR3 sequences, 20% to 25% of them singletons. Sequenced: PBMCs or a T cell subset sorted from them (not recorded which). These receptors were collected from an adult woman who had mild COVID-19 (a few samples of this study predate the infection). Cell type and time point are not known.

The CDR3 reads CATSRGTGGPIQNIQYF. DNA for the CDR3: TGTGCCACCAGCAGAGGAACGGGGGGGCCTATTCAAAACATTCAGTACTTC. The V call is TRBV15, the J call TRBJ2-4, with 8 bases fitting TRBD2. The V gene end was trimmed by 1 base and the J gene end by 5 bases; junction bases not matched to a gene: 10. The germline CDR1 and CDR2 sequences are LNHNV and YYDKDF (reference sequence). There are 17 residues in the CDR3.

The CDR3 DNA is TGCAGTGCTAGAGGGAGACAGGCGGCATCGAACTATGGCTACACCTTC. It translates to CSARGRQAASNYGYTF. The V call is TRBV20-1, the J call TRBJ1-2; D is possibly TRBD1 (6 bases). This CDR3 has 16 amino acids. Per the germline V gene, CDR1 is DFQATT and CDR2 is SNEGSKA (reference sequence). Trimming removed 1 base from V and 2 bases from J, with 17 bases in between.

The rearrangement links TRBV5-5 to TRBJ2-7, with unresolved D. The CDR3 covers 15 residues. Trimming took off 0 bases at V and 5 bases at J, with 15 bases between the two ends. Looked up from germline, CDR1 is SGHKS and CDR2 is YYEKEE (reference sequence). DNA of the CDR3: TGTGCCAGCAGCTTGGCCCCCCGGGCCCCTGACGAGCAGTACTTC. Amino acid sequence: CASSLAPRAPDEQYF.

The chain joins TRBV28 to TRBJ2-2; D not resolved. Looked up from germline, CDR1 is MDHEN and CDR2 is SYDVKM. Trimming removed 7 bases from V and 1 base from J, with 10 bases in between. The CDR3 spans 14 residues. The CDR3 DNA is TGTGCCAGCATAGCAGTCTTGAACACCGGGGAGCTGTTTTTT. Residues: CASIAVLNTGELFF.

The V and J genes are TRBV5-6 and TRBJ2-7; 9 bases are shared with TRBD2. After removal of 2 bases from V and 3 bases from J, the junction contained 3 bases not matched to a gene. The length of the CDR3 is 14 residues. Germline lookup yields CDR1 SGHDT and CDR2 YYEEEE. CDR3 nucleotide sequence: TGTGCCAGCAGCTTCGGGACTAGCATCTACGAGCAGTACTTC. Translating it yields CASSFGTSIYEQYF.

This clonotype was recorded a few times. The rearrangement joins TRBV12-3 or TRBV12-4 to TRBJ2-6; TRBD1 might be the D (6 bases). Trimming took 4 bases from V and 1 from J, leaving 14 bases between them. CDR3 length equals 17 residues. The CDR3 sequence: CASSWGSTGSGANVLTF. CDR3 DNA: TGTGCCAGCAGTTGGGGGTCCACAGGGTCTGGGGCCAACGTCCTGACTTTC.

This clonotype came up a few times. The rearrangement uses TRBV18 and TRBJ1-1, with D unresolved. CDR3 length: 16 residues. The V gene's germline CDR1 is KGHSH and CDR2 LQKENI. Trimming removed 2 bases at V and 4 bases at J, with 17 bases between. CDR3 in amino acids: CASSPEMGRAGTEAFF. For the CDR3, the DNA is TGTGCCAGCTCACCAGAGATGGGAAGGGCCGGCACTGAAGCTTTCTTT.

This chain uses TRBV7-9 with TRBJ2-3; unclear D gene. Germline CDR1 and CDR2: SEHNR and FQNEAQ (reference sequence). The CDR3 is made up of 13 amino acids. V was cut by 0 bases and J by 5 bases, with 6 bases left in between. CDR3 DNA: TGTGCCAGCAGCTTAGCGCCGGGAGATACGCAGTATTTT. It codes for CASSLAPGDTQYF.